Below, one T cell receptor beta chain is given with its context. Its antigen remains unidentified. The data stem from a study of OX40 agonist ivuxolimab in advanced cancers. At the level of the study: Ivuxolimab, an antibody acting as an agonist of OX40 (CD134), was used to treat patients. Findings and caveats of the study: Expansion of clones was among the lowest in partial responders at 0.1-3.0 mg/kg.

From germline, CDR1 is SGHTA and CDR2 FQGNSA. V gave up 5 bases and J gave up 5 bases; unmatched junction bases: 10. The CDR3 covers 16 residues. The method was immunoSEQ multiplex PCR; TCRdb's version includes in-frame clones alone and lacks a portion of them. The sample holds roughly 40,000 clones, around 90% seen once. V is TRBV7-2 and J is TRBJ1-4; 8 bases are a match to TRBD1. The starting material was CD4+ or CD8+ T cells sorted from blood, obtained in a trial of the OX40 agonist ivuxolimab. This receptor was taken from an adult with an advanced solid tumor such as melanoma, head and neck, liver or kidney cancer. The CDR3 loop reads CASSPTRQGRNEKLFF. CDR3 DNA sequence: TGTGCCAGCAGCCCGACCCGACAGGGGCGAAATGAAAAACTGTTTTTT.